This T cell receptor beta chain appears in the sequencing data of a study of somatic mutations in cytotoxic T cells in rheumatoid arthritis. The germline V gene has CDR1 MDHEN and CDR2 SYDVKM. This CDR3 region has 14 residues. Trimming pared 7 bases from V and 2 bases from J, leaving 12 bases between. This clone was recorded a few times. TCRdb keeps only in-frame clones here, not all; method: immunoSEQ multiplex PCR. The top ten clones hold more than 11% of a sample with over 8,000 clones, about 89% of them seen once. Sequencing was performed on CD8+ T cells sorted from blood. This TCR derives from a woman between 18 and 29 years old with rheumatoid arthritis. This rearrangement joins TRBV28 to TRBJ1-5, with D unresolved. The CDR3 nucleotides are TGTGCCAGCACGGATGGAGTTGGCAATCAGCCCCAGCATTTT. It yields the protein CASTDGVGNQPQHF.